This TCR beta chain was sequenced during a study of blood T cells in healthy people across ages. Findings of the study overall: Across the age range, TCR beta diversity per million T cells fell in a roughly linear way.

This CDR3 comprises 18 residues. Germline CDR1 MNHEY, CDR2 SVGAGI. V lost 0 bases, J lost 3 bases, and 14 bases stayed unmatched. This clonotype was detected only a few times. What it binds is unknown. Then a second PCR, running about 6 to 12 cycles, was carried out with a sample-barcoded 5' primer and a J-beta primer mix. Using its own MiXCR run on the 5' RACE reads, TCRdb lists one record per CDR3 protein. Of 540,000 or so distinct CDR3 sequences in the sample, 27% are singletons; the top ten hold 15% to 20%. The TCR originated in a woman in her 70s in good health. Sequenced: blood. The V and J genes are TRBV6-5 and TRBJ2-7; TRBD2 aligns across 7 bases. CDR3 residues: CASSYSYLAGDNRYEQYF. DNA for the CDR3: TGTGCCAGCAGTTACTCGTATCTGGCGGGGGATAACCGCTACGAGCAGTACTTC.